The text below deals with one TCR beta chain. As yet, its antigen is unknown. This record comes from a study of CD8 T cells in Susac syndrome. Sequencing of TCR beta drew on CD8+ and CD4+ T cells from blood. CD8+ and CD4+ T cells were negatively isolated; TEMRA cells were FACS-enriched. RNA totalling about 0.45 to 1 ug underwent reverse transcription with random hexamers. Amplification of TCR beta CDR3 across 54 Vbeta and 13 Jbeta was performed with immunoSEQ multiplex PCR. TCRdb called the immunoSEQ multiplex PCR reads again in MiXCR, with one record for every CDR3 protein. The sample carries around 200,000 distinct CDR3 sequences, around 95% recorded once. Study-wide findings and caveats: TCR sequencing and HLA analysis covered a relatively small number of individuals.

The germline gives CDR1 DFQATT, CDR2 SNEGSKA (reference sequence). Trimming removed 6 bases from V and 4 bases from J, with 6 bases in between. This CDR3 has 11 amino acids. The sample consisted of CD4+ T cells from PBMCs. V and J are TRBV20-1 and TRBJ1-4; D remains ambiguous. This clonotype was obtained from a human donor with multiple sclerosis. CDR3 DNA: TGCAGTGCCGGCGTTAATGAAAAACTGTTTTTT. Protein sequence: CSAGVNEKLFF.